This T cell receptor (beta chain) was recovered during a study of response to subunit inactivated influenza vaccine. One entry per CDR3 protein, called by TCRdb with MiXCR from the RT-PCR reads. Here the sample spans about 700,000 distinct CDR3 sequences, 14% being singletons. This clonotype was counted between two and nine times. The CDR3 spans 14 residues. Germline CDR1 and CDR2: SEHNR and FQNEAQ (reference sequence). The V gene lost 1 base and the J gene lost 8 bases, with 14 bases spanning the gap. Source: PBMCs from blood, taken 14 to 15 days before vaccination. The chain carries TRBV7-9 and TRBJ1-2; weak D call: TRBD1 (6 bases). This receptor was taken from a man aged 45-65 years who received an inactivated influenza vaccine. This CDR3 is CASSLGSGAGGYTF. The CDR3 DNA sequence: TGTGCCAGCAGCTTAGGGTCAGGGGCTGGGGGCTACACCTTC.